This T cell receptor (beta chain) was sequenced during a study of blood T cell repertoires in COVID-19. The data were produced by immunoSEQ multiplex PCR, yet TCRdb's version contains in-frame clones alone and is incomplete. The profile shows approximately 260,000 clones, around 91% of them singletons. Looked up from germline, CDR1 is KGHSH and CDR2 is LQKENI. V was cut by 6 bases and J by 1 base, with 9 bases left in between. This CDR3 has 13 residues. The rearrangement joins TRBV18 to TRBJ1-1, with D uncertain. This clonotype originated in a woman aged 60-70 years with COVID-19, enrolled during active disease. Sequenced sample: peripheral blood. The CDR3 region is CASSHITNTEAFF. CDR3 DNA sequence: TGTGCCAGCTCTCACATTACGAACACTGAAGCTTTCTTT.